Shown below are 10 T cell receptor beta chains from a single sample sequenced in a study of shared clonotypes between healthy human individuals. Data came from immunoSEQ multiplex PCR; TCRdb stores just in-frame clones and leaves some out. The sample has fewer than 3 million clones; just under 95% are singletons. Sequencing was performed on naive CD4+ T cells from PBMCs. Subset: CD45RA+ positively selected. All receptors come from a man aged 18 to 30 in good health. Some clones in this sample may be carry-over from other donors' samples.

V gene TRBV4-3 combines with J gene TRBJ2-3; 9 bases are a match to TRBD1. The CDR3 is made up of 16 amino acids. Germline V gives CDR1 LGHNA, CDR2 YSLEER. The ends lost 1 base at V and 2 bases at J; junction bases unmatched: 4. CDR3 residues: CASSQGDRVFTDTQYF. The CDR3 nucleotides are TGCGCCAGCAGCCAAGGGGACAGGGTATTCACAGATACGCAGTATTTT.

The J gene is TRBJ1-1, the V gene TRBV29-1; D remains ambiguous. This CDR3 comprises 16 residues. Trimming removed 7 bases from V and 1 base from J, with 22 bases in between. Germline CDR1 and CDR2: SQVTM and ANQGSEA. Written as DNA, the CDR3 is TGCAGCGCATCCCTTGGGCCGTCCGGCGGGAACACTGAAGCTTTCTTT. This codes for CSASLGPSGGNTEAFF.

For this clone: Other DNA sequences in the sample encode the same CDR3. J is TRBJ2-1 and V is TRBV10-3; 7 bases match TRBD1. CDR3 length equals 12 residues. Trimming at V came to 2 bases and at J to 10 bases, leaving 2 bases not matched to a gene. CDR1 and CDR2 (germline): ENHRY, SYGVKD. CDR3 sequence (DNA): TGTGCCATCAGTGAGACGACAGGGGAGCAGTTCTTC. Protein sequence: CAISETTGEQFF.

As regards this clone: The same CDR3 can be traced to other DNA sequences in this sample. The gene calls are TRBV6-5 and TRBJ1-3, with 7 positions matching TRBD1. In germline, CDR1 is MNHEY, CDR2 SVGAGI. After removal of 0 bases from V and 3 bases from J, the junction contained 2 bases not matched to a gene. This CDR3 region has 15 residues. The CDR3 is CASSYSRDSGNTIYF. Written as DNA, the CDR3 is TGTGCCAGCAGTTACTCGAGGGACAGTGGAAACACCATATATTTT.

CDR3 residues: CASSPGQGALSGEQYF. The CDR3, as DNA: TGTGCCAGCTCACCAGGACAGGGGGCCCTTTCGGGGGAGCAGTACTTC. The chain is built from TRBV18 and TRBJ2-7; TRBD1 aligns across 11 bases. V gave up 2 bases and J gave up 7 bases; unmatched junction bases: 10. Germline CDR1 is KGHSH and CDR2 is LQKENI. CDR3 size: 16 residues.

The V call is TRBV5-1, the J call TRBJ2-2; D is perhaps TRBD2 (6 bases). This CDR3 spans 18 amino acids. Looked up from germline, CDR1 is SGHRS and CDR2 is YFSETQ. Trimming removed 0 bases from V and 5 bases from J, with 20 bases in between. The CDR3 loop reads CASSLAGSTSLSTGELFF. DNA for the CDR3: TGCGCCAGCAGCTTGGCCGGGAGTACTAGCCTCTCTACCGGGGAGCTGTTTTTT.

This clone was seen a single time. The chain employs TRBV28 and TRBJ1-2; no clear D gene. In germline, CDR1 is MDHEN, CDR2 SYDVKM. V lost 3 bases and J 4 bases, leaving 6 bases between the germline ends. The CDR3 extends over 12 amino acids. CDR3 coding DNA: TGTGCCAGCAGTTTCCAGACCTATGGCTACACCTTC. This codes for CASSFQTYGYTF.

The chain uses TRBV28 and TRBJ1-2; TRBD1 matches at 7 bases. This CDR3 is 15 amino acids long. Germline-derived CDR1 and CDR2 are MDHEN and SYDVKM. V trimming: 5 bases; J trimming: 5 bases; junction bases outside the gene matches: 11. The DNA for the CDR3 is TGTGCCAGCAGTGTGACCCGGGACAGTCCTTATGGCTACACCTTC. Translated: CASSVTRDSPYGYTF.

The chain links TRBV2 to TRBJ2-1; 10 bases align to TRBD2. Germline values: CDR1 SNHLY, CDR2 FYNNEI. The CDR3 spans 16 residues. The V gene end was trimmed by 1 base and the J gene end by 6 bases; junction bases not matched to a gene: 6. In DNA, the CDR3 is TGTGCCAGCAGTGAAGGGGCTAGCGGGAGTAGCAATGAGCAGTTCTTC. Amino acid sequence: CASSEGASGSSNEQFF.

This clone came up a few times. The gene calls are TRBV7-3 and TRBJ2-1; 10 bases map to TRBD2. The CDR3 is 15 amino acids. After removal of 5 bases from V and 5 bases from J, the junction contained 6 bases not matched to a gene. Germline V CDR1 and CDR2: SGHTA, FQGTGA. CDR3 coding DNA: TGTGCCAGCAGCGCGGGACTAGCGTCACACAATGAGCAGTTCTTC. This encodes CASSAGLASHNEQFF.